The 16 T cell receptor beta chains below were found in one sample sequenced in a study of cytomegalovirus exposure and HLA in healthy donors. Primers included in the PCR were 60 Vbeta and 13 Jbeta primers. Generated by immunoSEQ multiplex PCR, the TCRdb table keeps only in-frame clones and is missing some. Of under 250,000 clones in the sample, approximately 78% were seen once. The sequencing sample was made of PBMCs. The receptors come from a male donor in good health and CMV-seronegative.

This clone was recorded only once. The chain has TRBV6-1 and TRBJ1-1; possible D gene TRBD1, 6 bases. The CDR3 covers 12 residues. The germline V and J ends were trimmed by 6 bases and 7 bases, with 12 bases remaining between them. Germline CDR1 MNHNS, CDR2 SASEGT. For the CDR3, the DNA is TGTGCCAGCAGCCTAACAGGGAGTGAAGCTTTCTTT. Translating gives CASSLTGSEAFF.

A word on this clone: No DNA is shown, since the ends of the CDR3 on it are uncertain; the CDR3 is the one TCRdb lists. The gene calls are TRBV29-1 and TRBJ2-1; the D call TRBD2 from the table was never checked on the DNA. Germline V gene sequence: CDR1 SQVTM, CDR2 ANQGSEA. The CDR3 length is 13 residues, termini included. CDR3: CSVAGGIAGVPFF.

The CDR3: CASMTVVRKNGYTF. The CDR3 nucleotides are TGTGCCAGTATGACCGTGGTGAGGAAAAATGGCTACACCTTC. V gene TRBV19 combines with J gene TRBJ1-2; D call uncertain. The CDR3 is 14 amino acids. V dropped 7 bases and J dropped 6 bases, with 18 bases sitting between them. CDR1 and CDR2 (germline): LNHDA, SQIVND (reference sequence).

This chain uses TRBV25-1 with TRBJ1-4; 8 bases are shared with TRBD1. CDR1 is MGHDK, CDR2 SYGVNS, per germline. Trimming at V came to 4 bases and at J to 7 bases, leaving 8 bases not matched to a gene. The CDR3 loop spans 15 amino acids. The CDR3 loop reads CASSADRDGREKLFF. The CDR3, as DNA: TGTGCCAGCAGTGCGGACAGGGACGGTCGTGAAAAACTGTTTTTT.

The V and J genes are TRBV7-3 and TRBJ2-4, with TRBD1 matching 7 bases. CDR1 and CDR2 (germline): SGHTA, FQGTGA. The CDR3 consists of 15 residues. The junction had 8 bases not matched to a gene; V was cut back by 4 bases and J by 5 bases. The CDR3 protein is CASSSSGTAENIQYF. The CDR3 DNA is TGTGCCAGCAGCTCCTCTGGGACAGCTGAAAACATTCAGTACTTC. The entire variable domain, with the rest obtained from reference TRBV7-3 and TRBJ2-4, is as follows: GAGVSQTPSNKVTEKGKYVELRCDPISGHTALYWYRQSLGQGPEFLIYFQGTGAADDSGLPNDRFFAVRPEGSVSTLKIQRTERGDSAVYLCASSSSGTAENIQYFGAGTRLSVL.

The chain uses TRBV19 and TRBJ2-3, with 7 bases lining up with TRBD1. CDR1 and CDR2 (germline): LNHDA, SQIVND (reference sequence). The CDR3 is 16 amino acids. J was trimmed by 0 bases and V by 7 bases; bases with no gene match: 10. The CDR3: CASTSRDRRSTDTQYF. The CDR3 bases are TGTGCCAGTACCTCCCGGGACAGAAGAAGCACAGATACGCAGTATTTT.

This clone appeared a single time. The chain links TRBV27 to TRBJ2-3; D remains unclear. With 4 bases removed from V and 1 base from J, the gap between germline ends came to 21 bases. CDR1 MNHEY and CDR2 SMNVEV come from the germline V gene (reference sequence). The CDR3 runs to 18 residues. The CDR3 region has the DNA TGTGCCAGCAGTTCCCTTATAGGTAGTAGTGGAGGCACAGATACGCAGTATTTT. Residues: CASSSLIGSSGGTDTQYF.

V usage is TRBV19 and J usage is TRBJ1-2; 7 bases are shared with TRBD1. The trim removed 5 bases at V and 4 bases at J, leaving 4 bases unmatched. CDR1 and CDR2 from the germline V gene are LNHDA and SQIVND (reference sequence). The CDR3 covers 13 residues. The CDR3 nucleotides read TGTGCCAGTAGTCAAGACAGGGTCTATGGCTACACCTTC. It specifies CASSQDRVYGYTF.

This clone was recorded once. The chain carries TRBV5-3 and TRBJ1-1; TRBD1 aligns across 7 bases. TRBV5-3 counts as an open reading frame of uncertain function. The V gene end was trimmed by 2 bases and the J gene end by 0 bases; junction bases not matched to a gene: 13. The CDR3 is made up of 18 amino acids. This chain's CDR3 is CARSFGSDRRAMNTEAFF. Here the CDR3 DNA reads TGTGCCAGAAGCTTCGGGTCGGACAGGAGAGCCATGAACACTGAAGCTTTCTTT.

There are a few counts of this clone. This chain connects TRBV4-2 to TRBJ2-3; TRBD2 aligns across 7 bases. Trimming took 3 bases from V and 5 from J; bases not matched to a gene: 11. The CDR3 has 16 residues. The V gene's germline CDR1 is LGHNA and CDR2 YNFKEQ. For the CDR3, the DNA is TGTGCCAGCAGCCAGAGCGCGGCGGGAGTGGAAGATACGCAGTATTTT. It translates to CASSQSAAGVEDTQYF.

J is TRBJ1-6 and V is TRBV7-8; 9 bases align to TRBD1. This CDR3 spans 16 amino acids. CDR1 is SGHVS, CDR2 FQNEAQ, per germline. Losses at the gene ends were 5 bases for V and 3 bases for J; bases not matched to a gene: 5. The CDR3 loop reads CASSPGQGIYNSPLHF. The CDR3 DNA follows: TGTGCCAGCAGCCCCGGACAGGGGATCTATAATTCACCCCTCCACTTT.

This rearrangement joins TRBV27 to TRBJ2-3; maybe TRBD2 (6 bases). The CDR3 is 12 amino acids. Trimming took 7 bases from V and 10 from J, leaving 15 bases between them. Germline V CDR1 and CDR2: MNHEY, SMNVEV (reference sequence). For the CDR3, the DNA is TGTGCCAGCAATTTCTACGGGGGTGCGCAGTATTTT. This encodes CASNFYGGAQYF.

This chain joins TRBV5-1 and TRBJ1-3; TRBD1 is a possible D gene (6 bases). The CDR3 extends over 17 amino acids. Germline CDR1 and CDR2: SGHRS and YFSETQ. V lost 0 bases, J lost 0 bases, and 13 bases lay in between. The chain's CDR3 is CASSLGGPLSSGNTIYF. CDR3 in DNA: TGCGCCAGCAGCTTGGGGGGGCCCCTCAGCTCTGGAAACACCATATATTTT.

This CDR3 reads CAWSALRQGAPYNEQFF. For the CDR3, the DNA is TGTGCCTGGAGTGCTTTAAGACAGGGGGCCCCCTACAATGAGCAGTTCTTC. The gene calls are TRBV30 and TRBJ2-1, with TRBD1 identical over 10 bases. The V and J ends lost 1 base and 2 bases, in that order; junction bases with no gene match: 8. This CDR3 region has 17 residues. Germline V lookup: CDR1 GTSNPN, CDR2 SVGIG (reference sequence).

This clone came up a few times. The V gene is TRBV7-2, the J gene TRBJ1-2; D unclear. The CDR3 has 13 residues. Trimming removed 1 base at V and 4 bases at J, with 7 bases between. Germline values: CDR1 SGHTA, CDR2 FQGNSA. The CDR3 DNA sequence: TGTGCCAGCAGCTTAGAGGAGCTCTATGGCTACACCTTC. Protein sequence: CASSLEELYGYTF.

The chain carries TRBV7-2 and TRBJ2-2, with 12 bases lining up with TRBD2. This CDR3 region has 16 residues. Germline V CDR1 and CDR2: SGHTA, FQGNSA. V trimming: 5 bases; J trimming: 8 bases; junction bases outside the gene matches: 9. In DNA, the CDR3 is TGTGCCAGCAGCGACCTACTAGCGGGGGGTGTGGGGGAGCTGTTTTTT. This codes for CASSDLLAGGVGELFF. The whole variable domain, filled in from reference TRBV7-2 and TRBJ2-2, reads GAGVSQSPSNKVTEKGKDVELRCDPISGHTALYWYRQSLGQGLEFLIYFQGNSAPDKSGLPSDRFSAERTGGSVSTLTIQRTQQEDSAVYLCASSDLLAGGVGELFFGEGSRLTVL.